Shown below are 5 T cell receptor beta chains from a single sample sequenced in a study of T cells in Graves' hyperthyroidism and ophthalmopathy. TCR beta CDR3 sequences were amplified from RNA transcripts. The HTBI primer set served for first-round RT-PCR of the TCR CDR3. TCRdb reprocessed the multiplex PCR reads via MiXCR and lists one record per CDR3 protein. The table includes 620,000 or so distinct CDR3 sequences, roughly 15% detected once. The sequenced sample consisted of blood. Receptors were obtained from a woman aged 45 to 65 with Graves' ophthalmopathy.

A few counts support this clonotype. The chain links TRBV2 to TRBJ1-5; TRBD1 matches at 7 bases. CDR1 and CDR2 (germline): SNHLY, FYNNEI. J was trimmed by 2 bases and V by 6 bases; bases with no gene match: 7. The CDR3 contains 15 residues. Here the CDR3 reads CASRLTGVGNQPQHF. For the CDR3, the DNA is TGTGCCAGCAGACTAACAGGGGTTGGCAATCAGCCCCAGCATTTT.

The chain employs TRBV18 and TRBJ2-3; 10 bases match TRBD2. Per germline, CDR1 KGHSH and CDR2 LQKENI. The CDR3 is 14 amino acids. The V gene end was trimmed by 6 bases and the J gene end by 14 bases; junction bases not matched to a gene: 14. The CDR3 bases are TGTGCCAGCTCGCCCCAAGCGGGAGGGCTCGCGGGGTATTTT. The encoded protein is CASSPQAGGLAGYF.

This chain links TRBV20-1 with TRBJ2-3, with 8 bases fitting TRBD2. The V segment lost 3 bases and the J segment 1 base; nucleotides outside the gene matches: 6. This CDR3 has 15 residues. Germline V CDR1 and CDR2: DFQATT, SNEGSKA (reference sequence). CDR3: CSASPSGSGTDTQYF. DNA for the CDR3: TGCAGTGCTAGCCCAAGCGGGAGTGGCACAGATACGCAGTATTTT.

This clonotype was counted ten times or more. This chain connects TRBV9 to TRBJ1-6, with a tentative D call TRBD1 (6 bases). The CDR3 has 15 amino acids. The ends were cut back, 3 bases at V and 6 bases at J, with 13 bases in the middle. The V gene's germline CDR1 is SGDLS and CDR2 YYNGEE. The CDR3 region is CASSASDRTNSPLHF. CDR3 DNA: TGTGCCAGCAGCGCATCGGACAGAACTAATTCACCCCTCCACTTT. Filled out from reference TRBV9 and TRBJ1-6, the complete variable domain reads DSGVTQTPKHLITATGQRVTLRCSPRSGDLSVYWYQQSLDQGLQFLIQYYNGEERAKGNILERFSAQQFPDLHSELNLSSLELGDSALYFCASSASDRTNSPLHFGNGTRLTVT.

This clonotype was observed many times. This chain joins TRBV29-1 and TRBJ1-1; D may be TRBD1 (6 bases). There are 13 residues in the CDR3. V lost 5 bases and J 1 base, leaving 11 bases between the germline ends. Germline V gene data show CDR1 as SQVTM and CDR2 as ANQGSEA. CDR3 sequence reads: CSVTYRENTEAFF. CDR3 nucleotides: TGCAGCGTTACTTACAGGGAGAACACTGAAGCTTTCTTT. The full variable domain, in which reference TRBV29-1 and TRBJ1-1 provide the parts outside the CDR3, is SAVISQKPSRDICQRGTSLTIQCQVDSQVTMMFWYRQQPGQSLTLIATANQGSEATYESGFVIDKFPISRPNLTFSTLTVSNMSPEDSSIYLCSVTYRENTEAFFGQGTRLTVV.